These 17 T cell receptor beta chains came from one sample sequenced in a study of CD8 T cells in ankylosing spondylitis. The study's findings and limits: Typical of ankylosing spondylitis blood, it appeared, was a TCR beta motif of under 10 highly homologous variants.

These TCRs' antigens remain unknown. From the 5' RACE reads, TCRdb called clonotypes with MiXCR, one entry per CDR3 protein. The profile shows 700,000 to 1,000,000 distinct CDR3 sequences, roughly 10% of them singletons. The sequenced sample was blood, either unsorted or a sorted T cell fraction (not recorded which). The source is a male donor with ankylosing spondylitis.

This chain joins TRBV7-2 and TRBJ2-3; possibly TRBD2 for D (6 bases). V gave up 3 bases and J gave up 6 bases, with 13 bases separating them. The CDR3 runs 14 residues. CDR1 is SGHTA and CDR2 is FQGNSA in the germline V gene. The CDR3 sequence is CASSFRGDGDTQYF. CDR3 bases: TGTGCCAGCAGCTTCCGCGGGGACGGGGATACGCAGTATTTT.

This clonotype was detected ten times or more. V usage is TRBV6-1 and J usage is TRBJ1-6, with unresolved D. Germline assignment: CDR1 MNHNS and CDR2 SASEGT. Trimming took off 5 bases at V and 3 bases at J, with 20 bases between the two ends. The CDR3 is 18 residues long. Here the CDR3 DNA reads TGTGCCAGCAGTCAAGGGATGGGTGGACTATACTATAATTCACCCCTCCACTTT. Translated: CASSQGMGGLYYNSPLHF.

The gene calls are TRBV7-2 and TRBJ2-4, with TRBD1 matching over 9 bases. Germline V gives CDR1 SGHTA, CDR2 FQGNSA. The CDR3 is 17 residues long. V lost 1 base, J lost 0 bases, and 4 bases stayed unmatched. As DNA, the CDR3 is TGTGCCAGCAGCTTAGTCGACAGGGGGTTAGCCAAAAACATTCAGTACTTC. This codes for CASSLVDRGLAKNIQYF.

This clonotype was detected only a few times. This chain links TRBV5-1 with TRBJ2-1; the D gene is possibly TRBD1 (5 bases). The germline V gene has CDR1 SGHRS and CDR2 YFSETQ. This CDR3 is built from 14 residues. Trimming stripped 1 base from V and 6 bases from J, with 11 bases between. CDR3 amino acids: CASSLIQGSNEQFF. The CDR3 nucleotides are TGCGCCAGCAGCTTGATCCAGGGAAGCAATGAGCAGTTCTTC.

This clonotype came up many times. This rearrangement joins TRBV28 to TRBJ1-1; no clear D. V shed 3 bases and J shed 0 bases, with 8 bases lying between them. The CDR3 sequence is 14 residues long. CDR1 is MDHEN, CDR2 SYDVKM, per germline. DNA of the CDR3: TGTGCCAGCAGTTTCGTGTTGGTGAACACTGAAGCTTTCTTT. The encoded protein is CASSFVLVNTEAFF.

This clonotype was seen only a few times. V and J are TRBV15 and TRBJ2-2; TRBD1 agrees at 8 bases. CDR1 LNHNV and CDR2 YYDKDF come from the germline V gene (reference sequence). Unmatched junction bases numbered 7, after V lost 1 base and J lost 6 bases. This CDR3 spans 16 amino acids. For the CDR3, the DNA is TGTGCCACCAGCAGAGCGGCAGGGACAGGATCCGGGGAGCTGTTTTTT. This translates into CATSRAAGTGSGELFF.

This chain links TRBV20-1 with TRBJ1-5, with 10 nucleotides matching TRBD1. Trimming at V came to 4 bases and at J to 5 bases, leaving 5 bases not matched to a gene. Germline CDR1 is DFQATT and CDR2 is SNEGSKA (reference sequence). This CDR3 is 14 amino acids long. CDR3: CSATGGTGDQPQHF. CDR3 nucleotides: TGCAGTGCTACCGGGGGGACAGGGGATCAGCCCCAGCATTTT.

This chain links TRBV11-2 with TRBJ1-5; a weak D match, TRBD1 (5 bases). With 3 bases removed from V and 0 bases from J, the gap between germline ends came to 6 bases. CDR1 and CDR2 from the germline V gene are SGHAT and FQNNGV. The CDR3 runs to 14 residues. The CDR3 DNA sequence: TGTGCCAGCAGCTTTACAGGTAGCAATCAGCCCCAGCATTTT. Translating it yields CASSFTGSNQPQHF.

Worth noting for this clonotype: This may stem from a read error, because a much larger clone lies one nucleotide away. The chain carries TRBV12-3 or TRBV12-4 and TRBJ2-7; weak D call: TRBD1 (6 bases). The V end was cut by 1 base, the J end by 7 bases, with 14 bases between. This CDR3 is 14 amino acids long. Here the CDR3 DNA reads TGTGCCAGCAGTTTAGACGAGGGGGAGTGGGAGCAGTACTTC. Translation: CASSLDEGEWEQYF.

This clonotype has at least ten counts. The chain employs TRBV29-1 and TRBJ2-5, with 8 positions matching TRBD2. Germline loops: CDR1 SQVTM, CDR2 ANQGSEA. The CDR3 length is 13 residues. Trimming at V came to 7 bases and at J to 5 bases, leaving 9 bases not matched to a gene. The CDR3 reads CSGEGLAGETQYF. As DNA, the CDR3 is TGCAGCGGCGAAGGACTAGCAGGGGAGACCCAGTACTTC.

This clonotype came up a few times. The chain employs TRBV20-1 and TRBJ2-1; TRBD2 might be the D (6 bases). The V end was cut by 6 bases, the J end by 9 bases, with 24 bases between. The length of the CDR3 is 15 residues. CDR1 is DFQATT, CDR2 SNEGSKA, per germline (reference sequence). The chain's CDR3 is CSATPRDFRMSEQFF. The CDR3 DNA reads TGCAGTGCCACCCCCCGGGACTTCAGAATGAGTGAGCAGTTCTTC.

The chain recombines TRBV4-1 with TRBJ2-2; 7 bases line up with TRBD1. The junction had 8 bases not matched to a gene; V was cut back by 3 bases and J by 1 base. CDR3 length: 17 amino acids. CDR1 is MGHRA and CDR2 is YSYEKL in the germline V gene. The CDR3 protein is CASSHPRTGVNTGELFF. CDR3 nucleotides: TGCGCCAGCAGCCATCCTAGGACAGGAGTGAACACCGGGGAGCTGTTTTTT.

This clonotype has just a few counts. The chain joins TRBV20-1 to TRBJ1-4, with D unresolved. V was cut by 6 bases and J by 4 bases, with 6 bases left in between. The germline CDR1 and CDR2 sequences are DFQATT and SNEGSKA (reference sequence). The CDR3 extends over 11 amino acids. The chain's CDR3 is CSARNNEKLFF. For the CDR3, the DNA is TGCAGTGCCAGGAATAATGAAAAACTGTTTTTT.

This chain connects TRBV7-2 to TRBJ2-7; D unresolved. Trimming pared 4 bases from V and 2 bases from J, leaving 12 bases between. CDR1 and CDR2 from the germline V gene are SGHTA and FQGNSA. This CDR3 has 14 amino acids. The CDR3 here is CASSSSSNTYEQYF. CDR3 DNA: TGTGCCAGCAGCTCGTCCAGTAATACCTACGAGCAGTACTTC.

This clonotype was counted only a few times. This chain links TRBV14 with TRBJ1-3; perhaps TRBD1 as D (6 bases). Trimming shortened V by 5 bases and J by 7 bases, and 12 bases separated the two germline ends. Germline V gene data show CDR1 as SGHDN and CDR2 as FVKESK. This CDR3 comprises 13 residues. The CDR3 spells CASSAGAGNTIYF. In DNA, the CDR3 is TGTGCCAGCAGCGCGGGGGCCGGGAACACCATATATTTT.

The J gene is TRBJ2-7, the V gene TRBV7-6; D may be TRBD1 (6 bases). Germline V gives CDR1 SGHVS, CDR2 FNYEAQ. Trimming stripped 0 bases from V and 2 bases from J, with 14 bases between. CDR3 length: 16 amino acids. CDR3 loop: CASSLANKNRAYEQYF. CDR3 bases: TGTGCCAGCAGCTTAGCCAACAAGAACAGGGCCTACGAGCAGTACTTC.

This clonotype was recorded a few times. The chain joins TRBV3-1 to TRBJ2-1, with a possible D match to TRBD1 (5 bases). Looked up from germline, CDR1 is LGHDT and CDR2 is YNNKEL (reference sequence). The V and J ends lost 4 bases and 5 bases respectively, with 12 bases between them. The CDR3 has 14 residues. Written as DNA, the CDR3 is TGTGCCAGCAGCCGAGCAGACAGAGACAATGAGCAGTTCTTC. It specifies CASSRADRDNEQFF.